This TCR beta chain was captured by sequencing in a study of cytomegalovirus exposure and HLA in healthy donors. CDR1 is SNHLY and CDR2 is FYNNEI in the germline V gene. Trimming took off 4 bases at V and 5 bases at J, with 18 bases between the two ends. CDR3 size: 16 residues. Points from the study as a whole: The study designated fewer than 200 TCR beta chains cytomegalovirus-associated. Excluded: some indistinguishable V segments such as TRBV6-2 and TRBV6-3. Later work found most CMV-associated TCR beta chains apparently HLA-restricted.

As concerns this clone: Its antigen is still unknown.

With 60 Vbeta and 13 Jbeta primers, the PCR was carried out. Sequencing was performed with immunoSEQ multiplex PCR; in TCRdb, only in-frame clones are kept and a portion is missing. This table holds some 120,000 clones, over 75% found once. Source material: PBMCs. The chain joins TRBV2 to TRBJ1-5; D not resolved. The clonotype originates from a young woman in good health and CMV-seronegative. The CDR3 region is CASSGEGHLGDQPQHF. For the CDR3, the DNA is TGTGCCAGCAGTGGGGAGGGTCACCTGGGCGATCAGCCCCAGCATTTT.